A selection of T cell receptor beta chains follows, all from one sample in a study of T-cell reconstitution after alpha-beta-depleted transplantation in children. A single record per CDR3 protein comes from TCRdb applying MiXCR to the PCR reads. The sample carries 530,000 or so distinct CDR3 sequences, roughly 30% recorded once. This material consisted of PBMCs, taken before TCRalphabeta/CD19-depleted stem cell transplant. The receptor source for this set is a boy under two years old with Wiskott-Aldrich syndrome, due to receive a stem cell transplant. Each CDR3 is given with its conserved first and last residue. The D gene is left open where the match is weak. For some rows the clone size is stated as once, few or many, or as a class when expanded; others skip it.

v_gene	j_gene	d_gene	abundance	CDR3aa	CDR3nt
TRBV7-9	TRBJ2-7	-	-	CASSLHGNTHEQYF	TGTGCCAGCAGCTTGCACGGGAACACCCACGAGCAGTACTTC
TRBV29-1	TRBJ2-3	-	-	CSVESSEYTDTQYF	TGCAGCGTTGAATCATCCGAGTACACAGATACGCAGTATTTT
TRBV5-5	TRBJ2-1	TRBD1	few	CASSPTGQRNEQFF	TGTGCCAGCAGCCCCACGGGACAGAGAAATGAGCAGTTCTTC
TRBV6-1	TRBJ1-5	-	few	CASSDAGPIRAQHF	TGTGCCAGCAGTGACGCAGGACCGATCAGGGCCCAGCATTTT
TRBV29-1	TRBJ2-5	-	-	CSGTGTTQETQYF	TGCAGCGGAACCGGGACAACCCAAGAGACCCAGTACTTC
TRBV27	TRBJ1-4	-	-	CASRRTFVGDSGKLFF	TGTGCCAGCAGGAGGACATTCGTGGGTGATTCGGGAAAACTGTTTTTT
TRBV20-1	TRBJ1-2	-	-	CSAETTGLGVDYSYTF	TGCAGTGCTGAGACTACAGGGTTGGGGGTTGACTATAGCTACACCTTC
TRBV12-3/TRBV12-4	TRBJ1-6	-	-	CASSGQRLSSYNSPLHF	TGTGCCAGCAGTGGACAGCGTTTATCCTCCTATAATTCACCCCTCCACTTT
TRBV5-6	TRBJ2-2	-	-	CASSLVGRGVTGELFF	TGTGCCAGCAGCTTGGTCGGCAGGGGGGTCACCGGGGAGCTGTTTTTT
TRBV25-1	TRBJ2-5	-	-	CASSRLGGETQYF	TGTGCCAGCAGTCGCCTCGGAGGAGAGACCCAGTACTTC
TRBV20-1	TRBJ1-6	-	-	CSARDRNRGGDNSPLHF	TGCAGTGCTAGAGATCGGAACCGGGGAGGGGATAATTCACCCCTCCACTTT
TRBV20-1	TRBJ2-7	-	few	CSAQVAGPEQYF	TGCAGTGCTCAGGTGGCGGGGCCGGAGCAGTACTTC
TRBV18	TRBJ2-7	-	-	CASSSSVYEQYF	TGTGCCAGCTCATCTAGCGTCTACGAGCAGTACTTC
TRBV29-1	TRBJ2-4	TRBD2	-	CSAVLGGAKNIQYF	TGCAGCGCCGTACTGGGGGGGGCCAAAAACATTCAGTACTTC
TRBV20-1	TRBJ1-2	-	-	CSARAALYGYTF	TGCAGTGCTAGAGCGGCACTCTATGGCTACACCTTC
TRBV27	TRBJ2-1	-	-	CASSPDRLSYNEQFF	TGTGCCAGCAGTCCCGACAGGCTATCCTACAATGAGCAGTTCTTC
TRBV5-1	TRBJ2-1	TRBD2	few	CASSLVPLAGNNEQFF	TGCGCCAGCAGCTTGGTACCACTAGCGGGCAATAATGAGCAGTTCTTC
TRBV5-1	TRBJ2-2	-	-	CASRRAEELFF	TGCGCCAGCAGAAGGGCAGAGGAGCTGTTTTTT
TRBV4-2	TRBJ1-6	-	few	CASSQSADGNNSPLHF	TGTGCCAGCAGCCAGAGCGCAGACGGAAATAATTCACCCCTCCACTTT
TRBV15	TRBJ2-7	-	few	CATSRDRASYEQYF	TGTGCCACCAGCAGAGATCGGGCTAGCTACGAGCAGTACTTC
TRBV29-1	TRBJ2-4	TRBD1	-	CSVPGQGAKNIQYF	TGCAGCGTCCCGGGACAGGGGGCCAAAAACATTCAGTACTTC
TRBV28	TRBJ2-7	-	-	CARLYEQYF	TGTGCCCGCCTGTACGAGCAGTACTTC
TRBV11-2	TRBJ2-1	TRBD2	-	CASSLDLAGGYNEQFF	TGTGCCAGCAGCTTAGATCTCGCGGGAGGCTACAATGAGCAGTTCTTC
TRBV5-1	TRBJ2-7	-	-	CASSLALGSGLLDTYEQYF	TGCGCCAGCAGCTTGGCGCTGGGTTCGGGGTTGCTGGATACCTACGAGCAGTACTTC